The rows below give T cell receptor beta chains drawn from one sample of a study of identical twins. MiXCR, run by TCRdb on the 5' RACE reads, gives a single entry per CDR3 protein. The sample lists fewer than 900,000 distinct CDR3 sequences; around 21% were seen once. This sample was also put to use in a study of T cells expressing NK-cell markers.

The sample was PBMCs. The receptor source for this set is a woman aged 18-29 years in good health. CDR3s include the opening cysteine and the closing phenylalanine or tryptophan. Fields, in order: J gene, V gene, CDR3 protein.

TRBJ2-3 TRBV9 CASSEWGPGADTQYF
TRBJ1-1 TRBV12-3/TRBV12-4 CASSHGPGNTEAFF
TRBJ1-6 TRBV27 CASSLAGHKSPLHF
TRBJ2-1 TRBV3-1 CAISQIGPGEQFF
TRBJ2-1 TRBV7-9 CASSPGQGERPNEQFF
TRBJ2-3 TRBV5-1 CASSLGDSPDTQYF
TRBJ2-7 TRBV6-2/TRBV6-3 CASSYSRASGSYEQYF
TRBJ2-7 TRBV29-1 CSVLPPGTDNNEQYF
TRBJ1-1 TRBV9 CASSSRSGQQAEAFF
TRBJ2-7 TRBV15 CATSRGLAGAYEQYF
TRBJ2-1 TRBV12-3/TRBV12-4 CASSVGADEQFF
TRBJ2-7 TRBV4-3 CASSRKLAGGPYEQYF